This entry features one TCR beta chain sequence. Ten or more counts support this clonotype. What this receptor recognizes is not known. Base quality data are lacking; no much larger clone is found one base away. The TCR beta CDR3 regions were amplified from RNA transcripts. The first round of RT-PCR for the TCR CDR3 was performed with the HTBI primer set and the Qiagen OneStep RT-PCR kit. Libraries were constructed in a second round of multiplex PCR, after which size selection and purification were carried out. The libraries were sequenced on an Illumina HiSeq2000 using paired-end 100 bp reads. The paper's processing steps were these. Raw data were processed with SOAPnuke, discarding reads with adapters, uncalled bases, mean Phred below 15, or no exact constant-primer or identifier match. COPE v1.2.5 was used to merge high-quality paired reads, and clonotypes were defined as unique nucleotide sequences. MiTCR v1.1 was used to align clonotypes to the IMGT TRBV, TRBD and TRBJ reference segments. The analysis included only V-J combinations with a frequency above 0.0001, which together covered 99.2% of the repertoires. The TCS score was defined as the ratio of F50 (clonal expansion) to E x V (chaos), calculated using BLOSUM62-based TCRdist between CDR3 peptides within each V-J. Welch's t-statistics and random forest reduced around 550 V-J features to 10 to 15, which were used in a naive Bayes classifier (R e1071). In TCRdb, the public reads were trimmed at Q25 with fastp and aligned with MiXCR, with productive beta chains retained. Under each unique CDR3 protein, matching rows form one entry showing the most common genes and DNA. TCRdb, not the authors, supplied the V and J calls. The table for this sample lists hundreds of thousands of distinct CDR3 sequences; about 14% of them were counted only once. The ten most abundant clones make up 13% of the sample.

These data are taken from a study of T cells in Graves' hyperthyroidism and ophthalmopathy (dated by TCRdb to between 2019 and 2020). With regard to the full study: Peripheral blood was sampled at the time of initial diagnosis, prior to any treatment. To identify TCR V-J signatures that set the groups apart, the researchers used a discovery cohort of about a hundred patients, made up of roughly 45 with Graves' ophthalmopathy and about 59 with stable Graves' hyperthyroidism. Following sampling, methimazole starting at 30 mg daily was given to hyperthyroidism patients, and high-dose intravenous methylprednisolone was given to ophthalmopathy patients. Prospective prediction of ophthalmopathy was tested in an independent validation cohort of 18 to 20 hyperthyroidism patients and some 17 patients who later progressed to ophthalmopathy. The approximately 100 discovery patients were randomly divided into training and test sets at a 7:3 ratio. TCR Vbeta CDR3 sequencing of 120 to 150 peripheral blood samples (over 40 ophthalmopathy, around 80 hyperthyroidism and roughly 17 progressor patients) is reported in the paper. In addition, the study compared T-cell repertoires in thyroid tissue and in blood from six Graves' hyperthyroidism patients.

In the ophthalmopathy patients, disease was moderately to severely active, with a Clinical Activity Score of 3 or more, a NOSPECS grade of 4 or more, and a duration of less than 3 months. Exclusion was applied to patients with uncontrolled infections, other autoimmune diseases, pregnancy or lactation. Diagnoses were established on the basis of clinical symptoms, serum thyroxine and TRAb, thyroid ultrasound, and orbital computed tomography. PBMCs were separated from under 11 ml of fresh peripheral blood using Ficoll-Paque density gradient centrifugation. Total RNA was extracted using Trizol reagent, and RNA quality was assessed on an Agilent 2100 Bioanalyzer. Findings and caveats that apply to the study as a whole: In validation, the model predicted progression to ophthalmopathy with just under 71% sensitivity and 72% to 85% specificity, a median of 6.5 months before onset. Most expanded thyroid clonotypes (frequency above 0.001) were also detected in blood, a finding suggesting that blood repertoires may reflect thyroid immune responses. Ophthalmopathy was separated from stable hyperthyroidism by a 13 V-J signature model, with 85% to 90% sensitivity and 81% to 82% specificity obtained in cross-validation and 80%/75% obtained in testing. No statistical method was used to fix the sample size in advance, and group allocation was not hidden from the investigators.

From cysteine to phenylalanine, the CDR3 is 13 amino acids long. This entry keeps only the CDR3 DNA: 39 bases, framed from base 1. Based on the germline V gene, the CDR1 and CDR2 sequences are MNHNS and SASEGT. Trimming at the junction amounts to 6 bases on V and 7 bases on J, and the germline ends lie 15 bases apart. Specimen: blood. The sequence came from a man younger than 35 with Graves' ophthalmopathy. The chain couples TRBV6-1 to TRBJ1-2; the D region possibly corresponds to TRBD1 (6 bases align). This receptor carries the CDR3 CASSPQGVGGYTF. The base sequence is TGTGCCAGCAGCCCACAGGGAGTAGGTGGCTACACCTTC.